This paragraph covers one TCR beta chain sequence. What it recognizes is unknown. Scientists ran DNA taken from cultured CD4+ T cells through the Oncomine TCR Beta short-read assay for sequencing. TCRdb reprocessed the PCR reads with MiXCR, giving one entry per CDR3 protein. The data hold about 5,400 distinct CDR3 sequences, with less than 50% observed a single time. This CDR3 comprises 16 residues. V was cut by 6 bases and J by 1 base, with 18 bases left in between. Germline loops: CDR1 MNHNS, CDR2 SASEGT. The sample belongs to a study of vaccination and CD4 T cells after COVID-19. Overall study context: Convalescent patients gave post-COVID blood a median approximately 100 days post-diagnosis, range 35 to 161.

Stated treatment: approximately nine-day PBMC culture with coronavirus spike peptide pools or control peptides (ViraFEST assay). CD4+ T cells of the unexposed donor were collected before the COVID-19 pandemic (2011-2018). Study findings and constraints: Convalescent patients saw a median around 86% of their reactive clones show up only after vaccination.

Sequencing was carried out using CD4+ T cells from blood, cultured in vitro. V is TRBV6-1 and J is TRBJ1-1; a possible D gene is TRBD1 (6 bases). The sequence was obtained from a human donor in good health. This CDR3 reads CASSRLRQATNTEAFF. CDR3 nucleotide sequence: TGTGCCAGCAGCCGCTTAAGACAGGCGACGAACACTGAAGCTTTCTTT.